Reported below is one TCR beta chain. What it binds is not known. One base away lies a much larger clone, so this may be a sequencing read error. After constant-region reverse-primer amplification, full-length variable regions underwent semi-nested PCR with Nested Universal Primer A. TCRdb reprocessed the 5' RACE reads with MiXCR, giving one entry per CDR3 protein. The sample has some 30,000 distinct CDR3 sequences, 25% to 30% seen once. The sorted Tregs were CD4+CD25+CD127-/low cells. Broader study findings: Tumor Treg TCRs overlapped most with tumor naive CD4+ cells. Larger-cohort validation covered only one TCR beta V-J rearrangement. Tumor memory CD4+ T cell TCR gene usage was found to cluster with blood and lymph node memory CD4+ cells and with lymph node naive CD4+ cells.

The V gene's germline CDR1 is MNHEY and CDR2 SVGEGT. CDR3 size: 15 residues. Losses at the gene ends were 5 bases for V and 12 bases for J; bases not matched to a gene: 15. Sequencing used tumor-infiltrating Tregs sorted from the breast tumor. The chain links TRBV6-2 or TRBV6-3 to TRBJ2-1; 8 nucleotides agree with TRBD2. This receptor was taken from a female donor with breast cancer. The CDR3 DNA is TGTGCCAGCAGTGCCATGGGCCGGGAGGGGGGTGGGCAGTTCTTC. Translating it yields CASSAMGREGGGQFF.